A selection of T cell receptor beta chains follows, all from one sample in a study of human versus mouse CDR3 diversity and MHC coevolution. Measured with immunoSEQ multiplex PCR; TCRdb has only the in-frame clones, and not every one. Here the sample spans about 80,000 clones, 93% being singletons. Material: naive CD4+ T cells from blood. These TCRs come from a person aged 25 to 75 in good health. CDR3s include the opening cysteine and the closing phenylalanine or tryptophan. The D gene is left open where the match is weak. Expanded clones are given a class, and other clones once, few, many or no size at all.

j_call: TRBJ2-1; v_call: TRBV5-1; clone_size: -; d_call: -; cdr3_aa: CASSPGPYAYNEQFF; cdr3_nt: TGCGCCAGCAGCCCAGGGCCCTACGCCTACAATGAGCAGTTCTTC
j_call: TRBJ1-2; v_call: TRBV19; clone_size: -; d_call: -; cdr3_aa: CASTGENYGYTF; cdr3_nt: TGTGCCAGTACGGGGGAGAACTATGGCTACACCTTC
j_call: TRBJ1-2; v_call: TRBV25-1; clone_size: -; d_call: -; cdr3_aa: CASTTGGYGYTF; cdr3_nt: TGTGCCAGCACAACGGGGGGCTATGGCTACACCTTC
j_call: TRBJ2-7; v_call: TRBV7-2; clone_size: -; d_call: -; cdr3_aa: CASSLRYEQYF; cdr3_nt: TGTGCCAGCAGTCTCAGGTACGAGCAGTACTTC
j_call: TRBJ2-7; v_call: TRBV6-5; clone_size: -; d_call: -; cdr3_aa: CASKTGTISYEQYF; cdr3_nt: TGTGCCAGCAAGACCGGGACAATCTCCTACGAGCAGTACTTC
j_call: TRBJ1-5; v_call: TRBV19; clone_size: -; d_call: TRBD1; cdr3_aa: CASSMGQTIIFPQHF; cdr3_nt: TGTGCCAGTAGTATGGGACAGACGATAATTTTTCCCCAGCATTTT
j_call: TRBJ1-2; v_call: TRBV6-5; clone_size: -; d_call: TRBD1; cdr3_aa: CASSSDRAHYGYTF; cdr3_nt: TGTGCCAGCAGTTCGGACAGGGCCCACTATGGCTACACCTTC
j_call: TRBJ2-3; v_call: TRBV30; clone_size: -; d_call: TRBD2; cdr3_aa: CAYSGALTDTQYF; cdr3_nt: TGTGCCTATAGCGGGGCCCTCACAGATACGCAGTATTTT
j_call: TRBJ2-3; v_call: TRBV7-3; clone_size: -; d_call: -; cdr3_aa: CASSPGPGIDTQYF; cdr3_nt: TGTGCCAGCAGCCCGGGCCCCGGGATAGATACGCAGTATTTT
j_call: TRBJ2-7; v_call: TRBV5-4; clone_size: -; d_call: TRBD1; cdr3_aa: CASSLAGTGLFEQYF; cdr3_nt: TGTGCCAGCAGCTTGGCCGGGACAGGACTTTTCGAGCAGTACTTC
j_call: TRBJ2-7; v_call: TRBV18; clone_size: -; d_call: TRBD1; cdr3_aa: CASSGTGRDYEQYF; cdr3_nt: TGTGCCAGCTCCGGGACAGGGAGGGACTACGAGCAGTACTTC
j_call: TRBJ2-2; v_call: TRBV4-1; clone_size: -; d_call: TRBD2; cdr3_aa: CASTQGLAGYTGELFF; cdr3_nt: TGCGCCAGCACCCAGGGGCTAGCGGGATACACCGGGGAGCTGTTTTTT
j_call: TRBJ1-5; v_call: TRBV2; clone_size: once; d_call: -; cdr3_aa: CASRRDFSNQPQHF; cdr3_nt: TGTGCCAGCAGGAGGGACTTTAGCAATCAGCCCCAGCATTTT